The next 13 T cell receptor beta chains were all read from a single sample in a study of radiation and T cells in renal cell carcinoma. The time point denotes: blood 2 weeks post-SBRT. The treatment is: 15 Gy SBRT to primary tumor, nephrectomy 4 weeks later. The data were produced by immunoSEQ multiplex PCR, yet TCRdb's version contains in-frame clones alone and is incomplete. The repertoire has about 150,000 clones, about nine tenths of them found once; the top ten carry around 13%. The sequencing here drew on blood, taken from a patient whose treatment included radiotherapy and nephrectomy. These receptor sequences come from a woman between 45 and 65 years old with renal cell carcinoma.

V gene TRBV18 combines with J gene TRBJ1-1; possibly TRBD1 for D (5 bases). From germline, CDR1 is KGHSH and CDR2 LQKENI. Deletions cut 6 bases from V and 1 base from J, with 12 bases between. This CDR3 has 14 residues. The CDR3 DNA reads as TGTGCCAGCTCCCTCAGAGGGGAGAACACTGAAGCTTTCTTT. It is translated as CASSLRGENTEAFF.

V and J are TRBV13 and TRBJ1-2; 7 bases map to TRBD1. The V and J ends lost 2 bases and 3 bases, in that order; junction bases with no gene match: 15. Germline-derived CDR1 and CDR2 are PRHDT and FYEKMQ (reference sequence). The CDR3 extends over 18 amino acids. The CDR3 reads CASSLLTRIVQGDYGYTF. In DNA, the CDR3 is TGTGCCAGCAGCTTATTAACCAGGATCGTTCAGGGGGACTATGGCTACACCTTC. Together with reference TRBV13 and TRBJ1-2, the CDR3 gives the full variable domain: AAGVIQSPRHLIKEKRETATLKCYPIPRHDTVYWYQQGPGQDPQFLISFYEKMQSDKGSIPDRFSAQQFSDYHSELNMSSLELGDSALYFCASSLLTRIVQGDYGYTFGSGTRLTVV.

The gene calls are TRBV9 and TRBJ2-1; D ambiguous. V gave up 0 bases and J gave up 4 bases, with 8 bases separating them. The length of the CDR3 is 14 residues. CDR1 SGDLS and CDR2 YYNGEE come from the germline V gene. The CDR3 sequence: CASSVGAFYNEQFF. The DNA of the CDR3 is TGTGCCAGCAGCGTAGGGGCGTTTTACAATGAGCAGTTCTTC.

This rearrangement joins TRBV5-4 to TRBJ1-1, with 9 bases fitting TRBD1. CDR3 size: 15 residues. V shed 3 bases, J shed 3 bases, and the junction held 6 bases outside the gene matches. CDR1 is SGHNT, CDR2 YYREEE, per germline (reference sequence). CDR3 sequence (DNA): TGTGCCAGCAGCTCTACAGGGGGCGAGGACACTGAAGCTTTCTTT. Translated, it gives CASSSTGGEDTEAFF.

The gene calls are TRBV5-6 and TRBJ2-7; D possibly corresponds to TRBD2 (7 bases). Trimming pared 6 bases from V and 11 bases from J, leaving 24 bases between. CDR1 SGHDT and CDR2 YYEEEE come from the germline V gene. The CDR3 covers 14 residues. The CDR3 DNA follows: TGTGCCAGCACCCCTTTAACCTCTACAGGGAGGGAGTACTTC. As protein: CASTPLTSTGREYF.

This chain uses TRBV6-1 with TRBJ2-1; D uncertain. V gave up 8 bases and J gave up 2 bases, with 4 bases separating them. CDR1 and CDR2 (germline): MNHNS, SASEGT. The CDR3 is made up of 11 amino acids. The CDR3 coding sequence is TGTGCCAGCCTAACCTACAATGAGCAGTTCTTC. Amino acids: CASLTYNEQFF.

The rearrangement joins TRBV7-6 to TRBJ1-4; D is unclear. Germline V gene lookup returns CDR1 SGHVS and CDR2 FNYEAQ. The V and J ends lost 1 base and 8 bases respectively, with 14 bases between them. The CDR3 spans 15 residues. DNA of the CDR3: TGTGCCAGCAGCTTAGGTGGTGGGTCGGGCGAAAAACTGTTTTTT. It specifies CASSLGGGSGEKLFF.

V usage is TRBV5-6 and J usage is TRBJ2-7; D uncertain. The CDR3 is made up of 13 amino acids. Germline V gene data show CDR1 as SGHDT and CDR2 as YYEEEE. Trimming cost V 5 bases and J 4 bases, with 13 bases left between them. The CDR3 sequence is CASSLGRTYEQYF. The CDR3 bases are TGTGCCAGCAGTCTTGGACGGACGTACGAGCAGTACTTC.

This rearrangement joins TRBV9 to TRBJ2-3; 7 bases match TRBD2. CDR1 and CDR2 from the germline V gene are SGDLS and YYNGEE. This CDR3 is 15 amino acids long. Losses at the gene ends were 0 bases for V and 4 bases for J; bases not matched to a gene: 5. CDR3 nucleotides: TGTGCCAGCAGCGTAGACGGGGGGTCGGCAGATACGCAGTATTTT. It specifies CASSVDGGSADTQYF.

The rearrangement joins TRBV5-1 to TRBJ2-1; D could derive from TRBD1 or TRBD2 (6 bases each). Germline V gene lookup returns CDR1 SGHRS and CDR2 YFSETQ. CDR3 length: 16 amino acids. Trimming left V 1 base short and J 13 bases short, with 24 bases between. CDR3 in DNA: TGCGCCAGCAGCTTGTCCGTCCAGGGGTCACCGCGGGGTCAGTTCTTC. As protein: CASSLSVQGSPRGQFF.

The V gene is TRBV9, the J gene TRBJ1-1; D perhaps matches TRBD1 (5 bases). CDR3 length equals 16 residues. Germline V CDR1 and CDR2: SGDLS, YYNGEE. V lost 1 base to trimming and J lost 1 base, with 14 bases between them. The CDR3 sequence is CASSVRGVEGNTEAFF. The CDR3 nucleotides read TGTGCCAGCAGCGTAAGAGGGGTTGAGGGGAACACTGAAGCTTTCTTT. Based on the CDR3 plus reference TRBV9 and TRBJ1-1, the full variable domain is DSGVTQTPKHLITATGQRVTLRCSPRSGDLSVYWYQQSLDQGLQFLIQYYNGEERAKGNILERFSAQQFPDLHSELNLSSLELGDSALYFCASSVRGVEGNTEAFFGQGTRLTVV.

The chain joins TRBV11-1 to TRBJ2-1, with D possibly TRBD1 on 6 matching bases. The ends were cut back, 5 bases at V and 5 bases at J, with 10 bases in the middle. The germline gives CDR1 SGHAT, CDR2 FQDESV (reference sequence). This CDR3 is built from 13 residues. The DNA of the CDR3 is TGTGCCAGCAGCCTCGGACAGAACAATGAGCAGTTCTTC. Amino acids: CASSLGQNNEQFF.

The chain uses TRBV19 and TRBJ2-1; TRBD2 matches 9 bases. This CDR3 region has 15 residues. Germline loops: CDR1 LNHDA, CDR2 SQIVND (reference sequence). V was pared by 0 bases and J by 13 bases, with 10 bases of the junction left unmatched. CDR3 DNA sequence: TGTGCCAGTAGTATAGAGGGGGTGGGACTAGCTCTACAGTTCTTC. Amino acid sequence: CASSIEGVGLALQFF.